One TCR beta chain is described in this entry. Its target is unknown. The PCR was carried out with 60 Vbeta primers and 13 Jbeta primers. Clones were read by immunoSEQ multiplex PCR, and TCRdb kept only the in-frame ones, dropping some. Of tens of thousands of clones in the sample, roughly 65% were seen once. These data originate in a study of cytomegalovirus exposure and HLA in healthy donors. Study-wide results and caveats: In a later analysis, a genetic analysis reported fewer productive-TCR N-insertions in an Asian-associated ancestry cluster than the cohort average. Later analysis associated a missense DCLRE1C variant with TCR beta V- and J-gene trimming. Data from an earlier analysis indicated that most TCR beta V segments were productive either about 90% or about 30% of the time.

Trimming removed 2 bases at V and 4 bases at J, with 12 bases between. The CDR3 covers 16 residues. Germline loops: CDR1 KGHSH, CDR2 LQKENI. This receptor was identified in a male donor in good health and CMV-seropositive. The chain couples TRBV18 to TRBJ1-6, with D possibly being TRBD1 (5 bases). The sample was PBMCs. In nucleotides, the CDR3 is TGTGCCAGCTCACCAGGAGCCAGGGAATATAATTCACCCCTCCACTTT. Protein sequence: CASSPGAREYNSPLHF.